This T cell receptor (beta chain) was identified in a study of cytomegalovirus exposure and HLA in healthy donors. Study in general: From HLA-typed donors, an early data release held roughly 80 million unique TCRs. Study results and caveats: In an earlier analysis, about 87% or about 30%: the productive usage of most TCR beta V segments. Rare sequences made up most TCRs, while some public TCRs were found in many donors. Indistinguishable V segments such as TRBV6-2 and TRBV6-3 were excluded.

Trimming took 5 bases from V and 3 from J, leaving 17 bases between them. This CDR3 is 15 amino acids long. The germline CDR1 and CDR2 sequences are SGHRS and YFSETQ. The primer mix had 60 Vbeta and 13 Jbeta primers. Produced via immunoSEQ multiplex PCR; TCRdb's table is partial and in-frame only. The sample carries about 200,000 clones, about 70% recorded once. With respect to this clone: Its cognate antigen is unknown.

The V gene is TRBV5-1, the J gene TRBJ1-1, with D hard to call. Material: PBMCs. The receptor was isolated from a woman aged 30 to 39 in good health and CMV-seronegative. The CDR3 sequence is CASRYSGGQYTEAFF. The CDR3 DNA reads TGCGCCAGCAGGTATTCAGGTGGGCAGTACACTGAAGCTTTCTTT.